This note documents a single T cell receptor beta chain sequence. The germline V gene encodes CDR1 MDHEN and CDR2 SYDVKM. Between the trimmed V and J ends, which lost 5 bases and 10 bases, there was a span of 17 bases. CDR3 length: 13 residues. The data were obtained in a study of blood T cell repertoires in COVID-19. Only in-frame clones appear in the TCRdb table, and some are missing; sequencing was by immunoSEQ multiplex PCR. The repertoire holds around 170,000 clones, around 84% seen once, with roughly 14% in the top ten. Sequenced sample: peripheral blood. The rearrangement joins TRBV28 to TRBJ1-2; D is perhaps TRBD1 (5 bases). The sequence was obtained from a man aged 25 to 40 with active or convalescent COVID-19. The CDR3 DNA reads TGTGCCAGCAGTGAGAACGGGGGAAGTGACTACACCTTC. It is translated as CASSENGGSDYTF.